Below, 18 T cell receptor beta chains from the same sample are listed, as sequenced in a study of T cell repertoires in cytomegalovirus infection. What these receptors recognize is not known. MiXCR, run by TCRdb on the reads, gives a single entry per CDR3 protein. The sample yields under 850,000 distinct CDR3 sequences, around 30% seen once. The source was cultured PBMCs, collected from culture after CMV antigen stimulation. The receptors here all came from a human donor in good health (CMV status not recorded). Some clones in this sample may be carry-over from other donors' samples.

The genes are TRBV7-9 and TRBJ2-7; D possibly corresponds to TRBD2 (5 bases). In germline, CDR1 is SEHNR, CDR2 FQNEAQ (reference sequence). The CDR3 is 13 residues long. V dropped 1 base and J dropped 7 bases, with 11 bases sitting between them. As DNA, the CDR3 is TGTGCCAGCAGCTTAGACCTGGGGAGTGAGCAGTACTTC. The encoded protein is CASSLDLGSEQYF.

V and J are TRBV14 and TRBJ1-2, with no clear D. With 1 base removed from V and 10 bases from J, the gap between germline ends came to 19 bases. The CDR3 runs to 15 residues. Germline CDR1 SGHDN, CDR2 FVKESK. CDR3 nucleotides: TGTGCCAGCAGCCAAGGAACGTTTGGCTATATAGACTACACCTTC. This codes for CASSQGTFGYIDYTF.

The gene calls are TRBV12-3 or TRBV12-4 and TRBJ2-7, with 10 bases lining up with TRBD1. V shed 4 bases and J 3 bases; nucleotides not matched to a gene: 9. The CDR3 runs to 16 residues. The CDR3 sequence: CASSYLPGTGDYEQYF. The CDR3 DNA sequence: TGTGCCAGCAGTTACCTACCTGGGACAGGGGACTACGAGCAGTACTTC.

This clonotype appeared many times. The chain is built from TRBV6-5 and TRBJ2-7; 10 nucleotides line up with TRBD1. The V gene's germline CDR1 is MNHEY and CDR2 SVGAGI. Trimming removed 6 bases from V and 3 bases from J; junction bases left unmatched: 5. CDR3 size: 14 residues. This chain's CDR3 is CASSLGTGVYEQYF. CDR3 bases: TGTGCCAGCAGCTTGGGGACAGGGGTCTACGAGCAGTACTTC.

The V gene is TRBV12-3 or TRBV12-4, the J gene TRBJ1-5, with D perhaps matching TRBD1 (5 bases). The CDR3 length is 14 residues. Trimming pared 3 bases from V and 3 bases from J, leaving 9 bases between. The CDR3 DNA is TGTGCCAGCAGTTTTGCCAGGGCCAATCAGCCCCAGCATTTT. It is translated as CASSFARANQPQHF.

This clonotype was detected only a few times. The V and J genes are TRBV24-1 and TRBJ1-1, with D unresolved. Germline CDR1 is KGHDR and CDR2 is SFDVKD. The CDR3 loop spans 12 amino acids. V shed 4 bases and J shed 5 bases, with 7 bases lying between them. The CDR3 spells CATSERGTEAFF. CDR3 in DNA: TGTGCCACCAGTGAGCGGGGTACTGAAGCTTTCTTT.

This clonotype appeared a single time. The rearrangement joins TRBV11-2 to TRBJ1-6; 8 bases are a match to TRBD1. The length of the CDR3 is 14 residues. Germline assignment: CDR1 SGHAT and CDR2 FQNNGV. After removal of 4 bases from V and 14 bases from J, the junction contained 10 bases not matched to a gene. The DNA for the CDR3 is TGTGCCAGCAGCTCCCGCCGGGACAGGTTTACCCTCCACTTT. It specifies CASSSRRDRFTLHF.

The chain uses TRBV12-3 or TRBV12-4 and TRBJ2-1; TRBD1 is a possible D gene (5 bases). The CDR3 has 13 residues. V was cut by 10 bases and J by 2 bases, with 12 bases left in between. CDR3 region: CAIREGAYNEQFF. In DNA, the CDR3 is TGTGCCATCAGGGAAGGGGCCTACAATGAGCAGTTCTTC.

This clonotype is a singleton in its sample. The CDR3: CASSYGGQGQGLHEQYF. For the CDR3, the DNA is TGTGCCAGCAGTTACGGGGGTCAGGGACAGGGTCTCCACGAGCAGTACTTC. The chain couples TRBV6-2 or TRBV6-3 to TRBJ2-7; 9 bases line up with TRBD1. The V gene end was trimmed by 2 bases and the J gene end by 5 bases; junction bases not matched to a gene: 13. From germline, CDR1 is MNHEY and CDR2 SVGEGT. The CDR3 has 17 amino acids.

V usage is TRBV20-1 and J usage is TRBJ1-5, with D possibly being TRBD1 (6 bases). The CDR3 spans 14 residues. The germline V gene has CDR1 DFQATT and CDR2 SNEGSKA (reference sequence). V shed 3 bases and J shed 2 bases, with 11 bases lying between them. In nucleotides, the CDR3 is TGCAGTGCTAGTGTGGGGGCAGGCAATCAGCCCCAGCATTTT. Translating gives CSASVGAGNQPQHF.

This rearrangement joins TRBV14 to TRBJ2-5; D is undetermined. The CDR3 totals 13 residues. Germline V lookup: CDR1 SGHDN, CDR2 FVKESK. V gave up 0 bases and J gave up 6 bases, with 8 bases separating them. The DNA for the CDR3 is TGTGCCAGCAGCCAAGATCTGGGGAAGACCCAGTACTTC. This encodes CASSQDLGKTQYF.

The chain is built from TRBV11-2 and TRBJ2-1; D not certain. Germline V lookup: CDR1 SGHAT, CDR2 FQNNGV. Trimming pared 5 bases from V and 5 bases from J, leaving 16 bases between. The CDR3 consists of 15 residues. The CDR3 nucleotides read TGTGCCAGCAGCGTTTCCCCGTTTTTCGACAATGAGCAGTTCTTC. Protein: CASSVSPFFDNEQFF.

Here the CDR3 reads CATSRGQGDQPQHF. In nucleotides, the CDR3 is TGTGCCACCAGCAGAGGACAGGGAGACCAGCCCCAGCATTTT. The rearrangement joins TRBV15 to TRBJ1-5; TRBD1 matches 7 bases. CDR1 is LNHNV and CDR2 is YYDKDF in the germline V gene (reference sequence). V gave up 1 base and J gave up 7 bases; unmatched junction bases: 4. This CDR3 contains 14 residues.

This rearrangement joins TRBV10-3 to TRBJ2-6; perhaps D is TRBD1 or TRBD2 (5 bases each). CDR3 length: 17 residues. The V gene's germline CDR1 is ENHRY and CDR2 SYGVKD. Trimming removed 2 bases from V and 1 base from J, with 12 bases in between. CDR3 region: CAISERDGFSGANVLTF. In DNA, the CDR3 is TGTGCCATCAGTGAGCGGGACGGGTTTTCTGGGGCCAACGTCCTGACTTTC.

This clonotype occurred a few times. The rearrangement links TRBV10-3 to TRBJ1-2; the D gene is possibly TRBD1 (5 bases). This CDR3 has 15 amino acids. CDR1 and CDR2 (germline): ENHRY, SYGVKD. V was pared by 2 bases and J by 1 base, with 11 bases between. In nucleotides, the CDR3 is TGTGCCATCAGTGAGACATGGGGGAATAACTATGGCTACACCTTC. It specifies CAISETWGNNYGYTF.

Here the CDR3 DNA reads TGCAGTGCCCCAGGCCCCCCTGAAAAACTGTTTTTT. The encoded protein is CSAPGPPEKLFF. The rearrangement joins TRBV20-1 to TRBJ1-4; D remains unclear. Trimming removed 6 bases at V and 7 bases at J, with 12 bases between. CDR1 and CDR2 from the germline V gene are DFQATT and SNEGSKA (reference sequence). The CDR3 is 12 residues long.

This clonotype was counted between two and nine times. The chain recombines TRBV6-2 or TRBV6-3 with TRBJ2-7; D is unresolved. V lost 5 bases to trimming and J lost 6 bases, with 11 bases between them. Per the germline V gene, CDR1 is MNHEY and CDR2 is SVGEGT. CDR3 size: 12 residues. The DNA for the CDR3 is TGTGCCAGCAGTCGAGTTTACGTCGAGCAGTACTTC. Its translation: CASSRVYVEQYF.

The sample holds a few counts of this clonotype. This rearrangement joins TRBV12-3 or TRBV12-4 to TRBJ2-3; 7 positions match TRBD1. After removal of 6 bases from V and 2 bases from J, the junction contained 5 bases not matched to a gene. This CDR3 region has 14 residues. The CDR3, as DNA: TGTGCCAGCAGGGGGACAGCCTACACAGATACGCAGTATTTT. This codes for CASRGTAYTDTQYF.